Below are 28 T cell receptor beta chains sequenced from a single sample in a study of CD8+CD57+ T cells in acquired aplastic anemia. Genomic DNA was employed as the template in profiling TCR beta VDJ and CDR3. TCRdb independently ran MiXCR on the reads; one entry per CDR3 protein. The data contain a few hundred thousand distinct CDR3 sequences, 50% to 70% of them singletons. The sample taken for sequencing was sorted CD4+, CD8+, or CD8+CD57+ T cells (not recorded which) from PBMCs. The receptor source for this set is a human donor with severe aplastic anemia or a healthy control (not recorded which).

V is TRBV24-1 and J is TRBJ2-5; unclear D gene. CDR3 size: 14 residues. CDR1 and CDR2 from the germline V gene are KGHDR and SFDVKD. Trimming pared 5 bases from V and 3 bases from J, leaving 12 bases between. CDR3 sequence: CATSVVGSEETQYF. The CDR3 bases are TGTGCCACCAGTGTGGTTGGCAGTGAAGAGACCCAGTACTTC.

Concerning this clonotype itself: A read error may explain this, as a much larger clone is one base away. The V call is TRBV30, the J call TRBJ2-7; 10 nucleotides match TRBD1. This CDR3 comprises 14 residues. J lost 5 bases, V lost 3 bases, and 7 bases had no gene match. Germline V gene lookup returns CDR1 GTSNPN and CDR2 SVGIG (reference sequence). CDR3: CAWRRQGASDEQYF. CDR3 DNA sequence: TGTGCCTGGAGAAGACAGGGGGCGAGCGACGAGCAGTACTTC.

This clonotype was detected ten times or more. The chain has TRBV6-1 and TRBJ1-5; a weak D match, TRBD1 (6 bases). The CDR3 has 13 amino acids. V lost 6 bases to trimming and J lost 5 bases, with 11 bases between them. Per the germline V gene, CDR1 is MNHNS and CDR2 is SASEGT. The CDR3 nucleotides are TGTGCCAGCAGCCCCCGACAGGATCAGCCCCAGCATTTT. Translation: CASSPRQDQPQHF.

This clonotype was found many times. The CDR3 spells CASSFRLEGTEQFF. CDR3 sequence (DNA): TGTGCCAGCAGTTTTAGGCTAGAGGGAACCGAGCAGTTCTTC. The rearrangement joins TRBV12-3 or TRBV12-4 to TRBJ2-1; tentatively, D is TRBD2 (5 bases). This CDR3 comprises 14 residues. V lost 3 bases and J 10 bases, leaving 16 bases between the germline ends.

V gene TRBV19 combines with J gene TRBJ2-3; tentatively, D is TRBD2 (6 bases). Germline CDR1 LNHDA, CDR2 SQIVND (reference sequence). CDR3 length: 15 amino acids. Trimming pared 4 bases from V and 3 bases from J, leaving 14 bases between. This chain's CDR3 is CASSTTGVVTDTQYF. CDR3 nucleotides: TGTGCCAGTAGTACGACGGGGGTGGTAACAGATACGCAGTATTTT.

This clonotype was picked up a small number of times. The V and J genes are TRBV18 and TRBJ2-6; no clear D. The CDR3 runs 18 residues. CDR1 is KGHSH, CDR2 LQKENI, per germline. V lost 4 bases, J lost 0 bases, and 16 bases lay in between. Here the CDR3 reads CASSQDALGSSGANVLTF. The CDR3 nucleotides are TGTGCCAGCTCACAGGACGCGCTGGGCAGCTCTGGGGCCAACGTCCTGACTTTC.

The V call is TRBV3-1, the J call TRBJ1-5; no clear D gene. Germline V CDR1 and CDR2: LGHDT, YNNKEL (reference sequence). The V gene lost 0 bases and the J gene lost 4 bases, with 13 bases spanning the gap. CDR3 length equals 16 residues. The CDR3 loop reads CASSQDLGLGNQPQHF. Written as DNA, the CDR3 is TGTGCCAGCAGCCAAGATCTAGGGTTGGGAAATCAGCCCCAGCATTTT.

This clonotype was recorded a few times. One end of the junction fails to match germline, which may point to a read error. This chain links TRBV7-2 with TRBJ2-2; D unresolved. Germline V gene data show CDR1 as SGHTA and CDR2 as FQGNSA. The length of the CDR3 is 14 residues. The CDR3 region has the DNA TGTGCCAGCAGCTTAGTGGGGATCAGAAATGAGCAGTTTTTT. This translates into CASSLVGIRNEQFF.

This clonotype occurred many times. The chain is built from TRBV28 and TRBJ2-7; D may be TRBD1 (5 bases). Germline V gene sequence: CDR1 MDHEN, CDR2 SYDVKM. This CDR3 contains 15 residues. V was trimmed by 1 base and J by 0 bases, leaving 10 bases between them. CDR3 sequence: CASSLYPRVSYEQYF. The CDR3 DNA reads TGTGCCAGCAGTTTATATCCCAGGGTCTCCTACGAGCAGTACTTC.

This clonotype came up a few times. The CDR3 bases are TGCAGTGCTAGAGACATTCATGGCTACACCTTC. It codes for CSARDIHGYTF. The rearrangement links TRBV20-1 to TRBJ1-2; D is unresolved. The V gene lost 0 bases and the J gene lost 6 bases, with 5 bases spanning the gap. Germline lookup yields CDR1 DFQATT and CDR2 SNEGSKA (reference sequence). The CDR3 sequence is 11 residues long.

Details on this clonotype: An end of the junction does not agree with germline; a read error may underlie this. This chain connects TRBV10-3 to TRBJ2-5; possibly TRBD1 or TRBD2 for D (5 bases each). This CDR3 contains 15 residues. From germline, CDR1 is ENHRY and CDR2 SYGVKD. The CDR3 DNA reads as TGTGCCAGCAGTGAAGGGGACCGCCACCAAGAGACCCAGTACTTC. Translated, it gives CASSEGDRHQETQYF.

Comment on this clonotype: The conserved closing phenylalanine or tryptophan is absent in this CDR3, likely reflecting a read error. The DNA is left out, because the CDR3 cannot be placed on it with certainty; the CDR3 is given as TCRdb lists it. The V and J genes are TRBV15 and TRBJ1-3. The CDR3 spans 10 amino acids, including both terminal residues. CDR1 and CDR2 from the germline V gene are LNHNV and YYDKDF (reference sequence). The CDR3 region is CATSKGGSNT.

Many counts were recorded for this clonotype. V gene TRBV2 combines with J gene TRBJ2-2; a possible D gene is TRBD1 (5 bases). The CDR3 sequence is 13 residues long. Between the trimmed V and J ends, which lost 4 bases and 7 bases, there was a span of 10 bases. Germline V lookup: CDR1 SNHLY, CDR2 FYNNEI. The CDR3 reads CASSGQGNGELFF. CDR3 nucleotides: TGTGCCAGCAGTGGGCAGGGAAACGGGGAGCTGTTTTTT.

The chain carries TRBV19 and TRBJ2-7, with D possibly being TRBD1 (7 bases). Trimming shortened V by 5 bases and J by 2 bases, and 16 bases separated the two germline ends. Germline V gene sequence: CDR1 LNHDA, CDR2 SQIVND (reference sequence). The CDR3 has 15 residues. The CDR3 reads CASSPSGGGAYEQYF. CDR3 nucleotides: TGTGCCAGTAGTCCCTCAGGAGGGGGCGCCTACGAGCAGTACTTC.

The gene calls are TRBV2 and TRBJ2-6; D remains ambiguous. Germline CDR1 is SNHLY and CDR2 is FYNNEI. V shed 1 base and J shed 0 bases, with 7 bases lying between them. The CDR3 spans 16 residues. The CDR3 bases are TGTGCCAGCAGTGAAGGTTGGCGCTCTGGGGCCAACGTCCTGACTTTC. Protein: CASSEGWRSGANVLTF. The complete variable domain, with remaining parts taken from reference TRBV2 and TRBJ2-6, reads EPEVTQTPSHQVTQMGQEVILRCVPISNHLYFYWYRQILGQKVEFLVSFYNNEISEKSEIFDDQFSVERPDGSNFTLKIRSTKLEDSAMYFCASSEGWRSGANVLTFGAGSRLTVL.

This clonotype was observed at least ten times. The gene calls are TRBV4-2 and TRBJ1-2; TRBD1 matches at 7 bases. V was clipped by 0 bases and J by 3 bases; unmatched bases: 7. This CDR3 contains 16 residues. Germline CDR1 reads LGHNA; CDR2 reads YNFKEQ. The DNA of the CDR3 is TGTGCCAGCAGCCAAGATGATTCAGGGGGAGACTATGGCTACACCTTC. It translates to CASSQDDSGGDYGYTF.

The CDR3: CASRGGTGEKLFF. The DNA of the CDR3 is TGTGCCAGCAGGGGAGGGACAGGAGAAAAACTGTTTTTT. V usage is TRBV2 and J usage is TRBJ1-4, with 8 positions matching TRBD1. The ends lost 6 bases at V and 8 bases at J; junction bases unmatched: 5. CDR1 is SNHLY, CDR2 FYNNEI, per germline. The CDR3 is 13 amino acids.

This clonotype was seen a few times. With a much larger clone just one base away, this may be a read error. The CDR3 DNA reads TGTGCCAGCAGTCAACGGCGGGCAGATACGCAGTGTTTT. As protein: CASSQRRADTQCF. The chain couples TRBV12-3 or TRBV12-4 to TRBJ2-3; D might be TRBD2 (5 bases). The CDR3 runs 13 residues.

This clonotype was counted at least ten times. The V gene is TRBV7-6, the J gene TRBJ2-7; D could derive from TRBD1 or TRBD2 (7 bases each). The CDR3 is made up of 14 amino acids. V dropped 5 bases and J dropped 6 bases, with 17 bases sitting between them. Germline V CDR1 and CDR2: SGHVS, FNYEAQ. CDR3 nucleotide sequence: TGTGCCAGCAGCCCAGGGGGGGGGCGTGGCGAGCAGTACTTC. Protein product: CASSPGGGRGEQYF. The complete variable domain, with remaining parts taken from reference TRBV7-6 and TRBJ2-7, reads GAGVSQSPRYKVTKRGQDVALRCDPISGHVSLYWYRQALGQGPEFLTYFNYEAQQDKSGLPNDRFSAERPEGSISTLTIQRTEQRDSAMYRCASSPGGGRGEQYFGPGTRLTVT.

The chain links TRBV19 to TRBJ2-7, with unresolved D. CDR1 and CDR2 (germline): LNHDA, SQIVND (reference sequence). With 8 bases removed from V and 0 bases from J, the gap between germline ends came to 17 bases. CDR3 length equals 15 residues. The CDR3 DNA follows: TGTGCCAGTGTAGACCCCGGGCGGAGCTCCTACGAGCAGTACTTC. This encodes CASVDPGRSSYEQYF.

The V call is TRBV6-5, the J call TRBJ1-1; TRBD1 is a possible D gene (6 bases). Germline V gives CDR1 MNHEY, CDR2 SVGAGI. The V gene lost 8 bases and the J gene lost 4 bases, with 17 bases spanning the gap. This CDR3 spans 14 amino acids. The CDR3 here is CASRLGGRGTEAFF. The CDR3 coding sequence is TGTGCCAGCCGACTAGGGGGACGCGGCACTGAAGCTTTCTTT.

At least ten counts were recorded for this clonotype. The rearrangement joins TRBV4-1 to TRBJ1-2, with D uncertain. This CDR3 has 14 amino acids. The germline V gene has CDR1 MGHRA and CDR2 YSYEKL. The V gene lost 5 bases and the J gene lost 2 bases, with 12 bases spanning the gap. CDR3 in amino acids: CASSGGGGNYGYTF. CDR3 coding DNA: TGCGCCAGCAGCGGAGGCGGCGGGAACTATGGCTACACCTTC.

This clonotype is a singleton in its sample. Here the CDR3 DNA reads TGTGCCAGCAGTGAGTCGAAGACAGGGGCCAATCAGCCCCAGCATTTT. This gives the protein CASSESKTGANQPQHF. The gene calls are TRBV7-9 and TRBJ1-5, with 8 bases aligning to TRBD1. V lost 6 bases to trimming and J lost 3 bases; unmatched junction nucleotides: 10. The CDR3 length is 16 residues. Germline V CDR1 and CDR2: SEHNR, FQNEAQ (reference sequence).

This clonotype was counted once. The chain employs TRBV5-1 and TRBJ2-5; TRBD2 aligns across 12 bases. CDR3 length: 17 amino acids. The junction had 11 bases not matched to a gene; V was cut back by 4 bases and J by 4 bases. Germline values: CDR1 SGHRS, CDR2 YFSETQ. CDR3 residues: CASSRSRLAGEGETQYF. The CDR3 DNA reads TGCGCCAGCAGCCGGTCGCGACTAGCGGGGGAAGGAGAGACCCAGTACTTC.

This clonotype showed up many times. J is TRBJ2-5 and V is TRBV4-3; 9 bases line up with TRBD2. Germline loops: CDR1 LGHNA, CDR2 YSLEER. The CDR3 sequence is 19 residues long. V gave up 0 bases and J gave up 4 bases; unmatched junction bases: 15. The chain's CDR3 is CASSQDFLRGGGAAETQYF. CDR3 bases: TGCGCCAGCAGCCAAGATTTTCTACGCGGCGGGGGGGCAGCAGAGACCCAGTACTTC.

J is TRBJ2-1 and V is TRBV30; D is unclear. The ends were cut back, 0 bases at V and 5 bases at J, with 11 bases in the middle. The length of the CDR3 is 14 residues. Germline assignment: CDR1 GTSNPN and CDR2 SVGIG (reference sequence). CDR3 protein: CAWSVRPWDNEQFF. CDR3 DNA: TGTGCCTGGAGTGTACGCCCATGGGACAATGAGCAGTTCTTC. Full variable domain (outside the CDR3, taken from reference TRBV30 and TRBJ2-1): SQTIHQWPATLVQPVGSPLSLECTVEGTSNPNLYWYRQAAGRGLQLLFYSVGIGQISSEVPQNLSASRPQDRQFILSSKKLLLSDSGFYLCAWSVRPWDNEQFFGPGTRLTVL.

The CDR3 region has the DNA TGCAGCGTTGAAGGGGTAGTCGATGAGCAGTTCTTC. This sequence encodes CSVEGVVDEQFF. This chain links TRBV29-1 with TRBJ2-1; D remains ambiguous. This CDR3 is 12 amino acids long. Trimming shortened V by 1 base and J by 8 bases, and 9 bases separated the two germline ends. The V gene's germline CDR1 is SQVTM and CDR2 ANQGSEA.

Comment on this clonotype: Because the CDR3 is missing its conserved closing phenylalanine or tryptophan, this is likely a read error. The V call is TRBV20-1, the J call TRBJ2-1, with 12 bases identical to TRBD2. CDR1 is DFQATT, CDR2 SNEGSKA, per germline (reference sequence). This CDR3 has 16 amino acids. After removal of 3 bases from V and 8 bases from J, the junction contained 11 bases not matched to a gene. The CDR3 region is CSARRLAGGNYDEQFL. The CDR3 DNA reads as TGCAGTGCTAGGAGGCTAGCGGGGGGGAATTACGATGAGCAGTTCCTC.